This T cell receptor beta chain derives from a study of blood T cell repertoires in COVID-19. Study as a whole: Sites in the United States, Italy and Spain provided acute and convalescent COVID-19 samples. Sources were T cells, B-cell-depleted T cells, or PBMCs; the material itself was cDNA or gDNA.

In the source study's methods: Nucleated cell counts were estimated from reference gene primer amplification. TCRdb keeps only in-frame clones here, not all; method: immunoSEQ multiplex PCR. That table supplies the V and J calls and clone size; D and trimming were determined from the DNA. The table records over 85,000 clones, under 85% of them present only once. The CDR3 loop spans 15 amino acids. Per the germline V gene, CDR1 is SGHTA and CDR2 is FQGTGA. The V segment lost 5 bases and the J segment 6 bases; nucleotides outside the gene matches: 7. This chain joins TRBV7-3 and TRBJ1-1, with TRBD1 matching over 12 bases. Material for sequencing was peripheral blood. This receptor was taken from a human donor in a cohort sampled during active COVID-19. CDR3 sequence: CASSQWDRGLSEAFF. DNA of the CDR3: TGTGCCAGCAGCCAGTGGGACAGGGGGCTTTCTGAAGCTTTCTTT. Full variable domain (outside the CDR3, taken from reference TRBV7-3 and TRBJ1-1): GAGVSQTPSNKVTEKGKYVELRCDPISGHTALYWYRQSLGQGPEFLIYFQGTGAADDSGLPNDRFFAVRPEGSVSTLKIQRTERGDSAVYLCASSQWDRGLSEAFFGQGTRLTVV.